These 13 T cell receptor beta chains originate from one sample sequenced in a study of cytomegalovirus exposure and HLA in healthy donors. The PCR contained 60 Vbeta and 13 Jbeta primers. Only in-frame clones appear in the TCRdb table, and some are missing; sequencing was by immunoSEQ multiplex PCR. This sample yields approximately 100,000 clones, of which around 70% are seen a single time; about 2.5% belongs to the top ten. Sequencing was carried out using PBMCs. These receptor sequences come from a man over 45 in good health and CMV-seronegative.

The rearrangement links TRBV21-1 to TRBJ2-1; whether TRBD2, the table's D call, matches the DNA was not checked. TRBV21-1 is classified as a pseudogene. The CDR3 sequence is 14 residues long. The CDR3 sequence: CASSKVKRGVKQFF. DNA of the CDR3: TGTGCCAGCAGCAAAGTGAAGCGGGGGGTGAAGCAGTTCTTC.

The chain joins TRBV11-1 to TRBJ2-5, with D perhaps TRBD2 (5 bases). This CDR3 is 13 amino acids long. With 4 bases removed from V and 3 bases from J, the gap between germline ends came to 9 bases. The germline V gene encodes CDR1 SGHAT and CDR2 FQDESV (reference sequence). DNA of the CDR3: TGTGCCAGCAGCTCGGACTGGAAAGAGACCCAGTACTTC. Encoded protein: CASSSDWKETQYF.

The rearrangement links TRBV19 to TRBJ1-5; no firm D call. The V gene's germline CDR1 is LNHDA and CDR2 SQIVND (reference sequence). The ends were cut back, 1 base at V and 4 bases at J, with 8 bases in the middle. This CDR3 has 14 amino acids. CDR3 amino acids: CASSIVAANQPQHF. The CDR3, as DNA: TGTGCCAGTAGTATAGTGGCGGCGAATCAGCCCCAGCATTTT.

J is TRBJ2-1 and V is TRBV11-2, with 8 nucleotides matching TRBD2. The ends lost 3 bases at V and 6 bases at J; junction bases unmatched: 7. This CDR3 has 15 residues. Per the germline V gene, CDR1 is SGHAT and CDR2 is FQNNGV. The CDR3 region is CASSFGGGRLNEQFF. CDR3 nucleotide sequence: TGTGCCAGCAGCTTCGGGGGCGGGAGGCTCAATGAGCAGTTCTTC.

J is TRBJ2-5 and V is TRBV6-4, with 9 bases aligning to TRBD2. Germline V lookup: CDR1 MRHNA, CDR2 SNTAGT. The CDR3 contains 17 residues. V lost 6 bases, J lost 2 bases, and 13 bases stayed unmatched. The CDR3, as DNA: TGTGCCAGCAGCGCCGCGTCAGCGGGGGGCGGGCAAGAGACCCAGTACTTC. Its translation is CASSAASAGGGQETQYF.

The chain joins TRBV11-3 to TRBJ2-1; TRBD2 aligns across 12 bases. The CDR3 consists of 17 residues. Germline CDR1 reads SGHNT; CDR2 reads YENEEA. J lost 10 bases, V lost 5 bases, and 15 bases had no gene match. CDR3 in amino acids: CASSHSPLAGGPQEQFF. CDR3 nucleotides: TGTGCCAGCAGCCACTCCCCGCTAGCGGGAGGGCCCCAGGAGCAGTTCTTC.

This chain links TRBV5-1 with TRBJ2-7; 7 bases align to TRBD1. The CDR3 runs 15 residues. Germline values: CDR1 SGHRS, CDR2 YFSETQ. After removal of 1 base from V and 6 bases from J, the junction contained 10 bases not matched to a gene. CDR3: CASSLPGQSVLEQYF. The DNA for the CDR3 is TGCGCCAGCAGCTTGCCGGGACAGAGCGTCCTCGAGCAGTACTTC. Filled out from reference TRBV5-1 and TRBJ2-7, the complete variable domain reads KAGVTQTPRYLIKTRGQQVTLSCSPISGHRSVSWYQQTPGQGLQFLFEYFSETQRNKGNFPGRFSGRQFSNSRSEMNVSTLELGDSALYLCASSLPGQSVLEQYFGPGTRLTVT.

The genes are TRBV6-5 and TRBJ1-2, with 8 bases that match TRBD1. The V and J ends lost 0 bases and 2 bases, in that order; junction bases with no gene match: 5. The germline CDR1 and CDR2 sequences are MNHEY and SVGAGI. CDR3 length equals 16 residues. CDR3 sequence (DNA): TGTGCCAGCAGTTACTCGACGGGACAGGTGAACTATGGCTACACCTTC. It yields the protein CASSYSTGQVNYGYTF.

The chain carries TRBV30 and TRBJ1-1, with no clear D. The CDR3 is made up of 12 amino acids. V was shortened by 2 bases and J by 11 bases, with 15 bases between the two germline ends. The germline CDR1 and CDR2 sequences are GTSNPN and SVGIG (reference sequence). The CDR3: CAWSSRGPDAFF. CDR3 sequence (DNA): TGTGCCTGGAGTTCCCGGGGTCCCGACGCTTTCTTT.

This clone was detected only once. The CDR3 protein is CAISTNQGERNTIYF. The CDR3 DNA sequence: TGTGCCATCAGTACTAATCAAGGGGAAAGGAACACCATATATTTT. This rearrangement joins TRBV10-3 to TRBJ1-3, with a possible D match to TRBD1 (5 bases). Trimming shortened V by 5 bases and J by 7 bases, and 18 bases separated the two germline ends. CDR1 is ENHRY and CDR2 is SYGVKD in the germline V gene. The CDR3 runs 15 residues.

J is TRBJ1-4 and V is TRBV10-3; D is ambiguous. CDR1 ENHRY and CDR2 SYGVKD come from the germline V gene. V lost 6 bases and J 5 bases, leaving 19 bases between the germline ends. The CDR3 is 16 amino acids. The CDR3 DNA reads TGTGCCATCAGCCCAGACACTCTACGGAAAAATGAAAAACTGTTTTTT. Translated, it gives CAISPDTLRKNEKLFF.

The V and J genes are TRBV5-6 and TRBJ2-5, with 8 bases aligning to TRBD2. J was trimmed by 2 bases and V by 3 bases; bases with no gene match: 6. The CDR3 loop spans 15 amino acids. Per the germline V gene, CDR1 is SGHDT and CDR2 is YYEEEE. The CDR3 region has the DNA TGTGCCAGCAGCTCCTCCAGACTAGCGCAAGAGACCCAGTACTTC. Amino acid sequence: CASSSSRLAQETQYF.

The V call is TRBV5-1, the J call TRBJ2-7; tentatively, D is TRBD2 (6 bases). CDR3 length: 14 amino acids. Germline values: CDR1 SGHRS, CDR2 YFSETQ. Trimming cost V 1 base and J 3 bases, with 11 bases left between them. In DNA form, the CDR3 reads TGCGCCAGCAGCTTGATAGACGGGAGCTACGAGCAGTACTTC. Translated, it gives CASSLIDGSYEQYF.